This T cell receptor beta chain was recorded in a study of shared clonotypes between healthy human individuals. Study conclusions and caveats: Shared clonotypes: approximately 4.5% naive CD4, around 4% naive CD8, 2% to 2.5% memory CD4, under 0.5% memory CD8. Estimated clonotype richness was generally higher in naive than memory subsets.

The authors ran the assay at deep level. The input for sorted-subset replicate PCRs was 200 ng DNA, 30,000 or so T cell genomes. Profiled with immunoSEQ multiplex PCR; TCRdb holds only in-frame clones, not every one. The table has about 2,500,000 clones, 90% to 95% seen once. Details on this clone: As yet, its antigen is unknown.

The clonotype originates from a man aged 18 to 29 in good health. Sequencing was carried out using naive CD4+ T cells sorted from blood. Subset indicated: CD45RA+ positively selected.

This CDR3 is CATRDRASTEAFF. As DNA, the CDR3 is TGTGCCACCCGGGACAGGGCTAGCACTGAAGCTTTCTTT. The chain recombines TRBV5-4 with TRBJ1-1, with 9 bases identical to TRBD1. From germline, CDR1 is SGHNT and CDR2 YYREEE (reference sequence). There are 13 residues in the CDR3. J was trimmed by 4 bases and V by 9 bases; bases with no gene match: 7.